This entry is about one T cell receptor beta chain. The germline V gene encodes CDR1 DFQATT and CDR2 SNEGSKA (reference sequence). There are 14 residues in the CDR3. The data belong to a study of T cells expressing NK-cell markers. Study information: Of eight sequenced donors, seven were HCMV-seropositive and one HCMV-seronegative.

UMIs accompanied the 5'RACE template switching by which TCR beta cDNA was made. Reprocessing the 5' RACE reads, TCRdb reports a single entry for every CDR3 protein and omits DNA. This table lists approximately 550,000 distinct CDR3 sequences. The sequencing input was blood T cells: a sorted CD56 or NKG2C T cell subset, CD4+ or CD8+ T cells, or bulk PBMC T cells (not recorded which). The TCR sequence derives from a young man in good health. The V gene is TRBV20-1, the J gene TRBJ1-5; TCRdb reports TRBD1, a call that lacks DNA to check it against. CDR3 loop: CSASEDRGRQPQHF.